A selection of T cell receptor beta chains follows, all from one sample in a study of shared clonotypes between healthy human individuals. Profiling relied on immunoSEQ multiplex PCR, and the TCRdb table lists in-frame clones only, not all of them. The table shows approximately 2,200,000 clones, with around 93% occurring only once. The sample was naive CD8+ T cells from PBMCs. These receptor sequences come from a man aged 18 to 29 in good health. Some clones in this sample may be carry-over from other donors' samples. Each CDR3 is given with its conserved first and last residue. A D gene is named only where the DNA matches it firmly.

D,V,J,DNA,CDR3
NA,TRBV11-2,TRBJ1-4,TGTGCCAGCAGTACAGGGATTGGGCTCCCCAGTGAAAAACTGTTTTTT,CASSTGIGLPSEKLFF
NA,TRBV7-3,TRBJ2-7,TGTGCCAGCAGTCCGGACAGAGTAAGCCTCTACGAGCAGTACTTC,CASSPDRVSLYEQYF
TRBD1,TRBV15,TRBJ2-2,TGTGCCACCAGCAGGGGGACAGGGACCGGGGAGCTGTTTTTT,CATSRGTGTGELFF
NA,TRBV6-5,TRBJ2-2,TGTGCCAGCAGTTACTCGGGCTCCGGGGAGCTGTTTTTT,CASSYSGSGELFF
NA,TRBV7-2,TRBJ1-4,TGTGCCAGCAGCTTTAGGCTCGCTAATGAAAAACTGTTTTTT,CASSFRLANEKLFF
NA,TRBV6-5,TRBJ2-2,TGTGCCAGCAGTTACTCGTGGGACGCCGGGGAGCTGTTTTTT,CASSYSWDAGELFF
NA,TRBV6-1,TRBJ1-1,TGTGCCAGCAGTGAATTCCGGGACGGAAAGAACACTGAAGCTTTCTTT,CASSEFRDGKNTEAFF
NA,TRBV7-2,TRBJ1-1,TGTGCCAGCAGCCCAAGGACAAGGGGGACTGAAGCTTTCTTT,CASSPRTRGTEAFF
TRBD2,TRBV19,TRBJ2-7,TGTGCCAGTAGTGGGAGGACTAGCGGAACCTACGAGCAGTACTTC,CASSGRTSGTYEQYF
TRBD2,TRBV7-9,TRBJ2-2,TGTGCCAGCAGCTCACGGGAGGGCCTGGGCACCGGGGAGCTGTTTTTT,CASSSREGLGTGELFF
NA,TRBV28,TRBJ2-7,TGTGCCAGCAGTTTAAGCCAGGGGAGGGGACTCTACGAGCAGTACTTC,CASSLSQGRGLYEQYF